A selection of T cell receptor beta chains follows, all from one sample in a study of cytomegalovirus exposure and HLA in healthy donors. Generated by immunoSEQ multiplex PCR, the TCRdb table keeps only in-frame clones and is missing some. The table includes approximately 130,000 clones, around 80% detected once. Sequenced: PBMCs. Source of these receptors: a woman aged 40 to 49 in good health and CMV-seronegative. CDR3s include the opening cysteine and the closing phenylalanine or tryptophan. The order of the fields is D gene, V gene, clone size, J gene, CDR3 DNA, CDR3 protein. A D gene is named only where the DNA matches it firmly. The size field is filled for only some rows; it gives once, few, many or a size class.

D: TRBD1
V: TRBV6-4
size: -
J: TRBJ1-1
DNA: TGTGCCAGCAGCGACCGGGACAGCAAGAACACTGAAGCTTTCTTT
CDR3: CASSDRDSKNTEAFF

D: -
V: TRBV5-1
size: -
J: TRBJ1-4
DNA: TGCGCCAGCAGCGCTGAGGTGGGAGGAGTTGCAACTAATGAAAAACTGTTTTTT
CDR3: CASSAEVGGVATNEKLFF

D: -
V: TRBV13
size: -
J: TRBJ1-1
DNA: TGTGCCAGCACCCTAAGTAAGAGGGCTTTCTTT
CDR3: CASTLSKRAFF

D: TRBD1
V: TRBV9
size: -
J: TRBJ2-3
DNA: TGTGCCAGCAGCGTTTGGGACAGTGACACAGATACGCAGTATTTT
CDR3: CASSVWDSDTDTQYF

D: TRBD2
V: TRBV5-6
size: -
J: TRBJ2-1
DNA: TGTGCCAGCAGTTTGAGCGGGAGCTCCTACAATGAGCAGTTCTTC
CDR3: CASSLSGSSYNEQFF

D: TRBD2
V: TRBV7-8
size: few
J: TRBJ2-1
DNA: TGTGCCAGCAGCTCAACCCTGGGACTAGCGGGGGGGTTTGAGCAGTTCTTC
CDR3: CASSSTLGLAGGFEQFF

D: TRBD1
V: TRBV27
size: -
J: TRBJ1-6
DNA: TGTGCCAGCAGTTTAAAACCGACAGGGGGGAATTCACCCCTCCACTTT
CDR3: CASSLKPTGGNSPLHF

D: TRBD2
V: TRBV5-4
size: -
J: TRBJ2-3
DNA: TGTGCCAGCAGCCTTGGGACTAGCGGACTCACAGATACGCAGTATTTT
CDR3: CASSLGTSGLTDTQYF

D: TRBD2
V: TRBV14
size: -
J: TRBJ2-5
DNA: TGTGCCAGCAGCCAGATACTAGCGGGAGGTGGAAAAGAGACCCAGTACTTC
CDR3: CASSQILAGGGKETQYF

D: -
V: TRBV7-3
size: -
J: TRBJ2-1
DNA: TGTGCCAGCAGCGGACAAGGGGGATGGAATGAGCAGTTCTTC
CDR3: CASSGQGGWNEQFF

D: TRBD1
V: TRBV19
size: -
J: TRBJ2-3
DNA: TGTGCCAGTAGGGGACAGGGTTGGCAGTATTTT
CDR3: CASRGQGWQYF

D: TRBD2
V: TRBV4-1
size: -
J: TRBJ2-5
DNA: TGCGCCAGCAGCCAAGGGAATAGCGGGGGACAAGAGACCCAGTACTTC
CDR3: CASSQGNSGGQETQYF

D: -
V: TRBV21-1
size: -
J: TRBJ2-5
DNA: TGTGCCAGCAACGTTCCGGGACACCTGCCTCCGACTAGCGGGAGAGGCATCGGAGAGACCCAGTACTTC
CDR3: CASNVPGHLPPTSGRGIGETQYF

D: TRBD1
V: TRBV27
size: -
J: TRBJ2-7
DNA: TGTGCCAGCAGGTTGCTCGGGACAGTCTACGAGCAGTACTTC
CDR3: CASRLLGTVYEQYF

D: -
V: TRBV18
size: -
J: TRBJ2-7
DNA: TGTGCCAGCTCACTAACGGGGGATCTGAGCGAGCAGTACTTC
CDR3: CASSLTGDLSEQYF

D: -
V: TRBV7-6
size: -
J: TRBJ2-3
DNA: TGTGCCAGCAGCACGACGCCCGGGGATACGCAGTATTTT
CDR3: CASSTTPGDTQYF

D: TRBD1
V: TRBV5-1
size: once
J: TRBJ2-2
DNA: TGCGCCAGCAGCCTATCTACGGGACAGGGACCCACCGGGGAGCTGTTTTTT
CDR3: CASSLSTGQGPTGELFF

D: -
V: TRBV9
size: -
J: TRBJ2-3
DNA: TGTGCCAGCAGCGTAGAGGGGGGGTGGATAGATACGCAGTATTTT
CDR3: CASSVEGGWIDTQYF

D: -
V: TRBV30
size: once
J: TRBJ1-4
DNA: TGTGCCTGGAGTGGGGGGGTATCTCTGGAAAAACTGTTTTTT
CDR3: CAWSGGVSLEKLFF

D: -
V: TRBV29-1
size: -
J: TRBJ1-1
DNA: TGCAGCGTTGCGTCGCCCCCCCCAGGAGGCATGAACACTGAAGCTTTCTTT
CDR3: CSVASPPPGGMNTEAFF

D: -
V: TRBV2
size: -
J: TRBJ1-1
DNA: TGTGCCAGCAGTGTGGCAGGGGATAAGACTGAAGCTTTCTTT
CDR3: CASSVAGDKTEAFF

D: -
V: TRBV4-2
size: -
J: TRBJ1-4
DNA: TGTGCCAGCAGCCAAGTTACAGGCCCTAATGAAAAACTGTTTTTT
CDR3: CASSQVTGPNEKLFF

D: -
V: TRBV30
size: few
J: TRBJ1-1
DNA: TGTGCCTGGAGTAGCGGGGCCGGGAGGGACACTGAAGCTTTCTTT
CDR3: CAWSSGAGRDTEAFF

D: TRBD2
V: TRBV9
size: few
J: TRBJ2-7
DNA: TGTGCCAGCAGCGTCGGGGGGGACAACTACGAGCAGTACTTC
CDR3: CASSVGGDNYEQYF

D: TRBD1
V: TRBV7-8
size: -
J: TRBJ1-1
DNA: TGTGCCAGCAGCCCATCGAGGGGGCGAAGGACTGAAGCTTTCTTT
CDR3: CASSPSRGRRTEAFF

D: -
V: TRBV5-1
size: -
J: TRBJ2-5
DNA: TGCGCCAGCAGCGGGGAGGATACAAGAGAGACCCAGTACTTC
CDR3: CASSGEDTRETQYF

D: TRBD2
V: TRBV7-6
size: -
J: TRBJ2-1
DNA: TGTGCCAGCAGCTTATTAGCGGGAGGCACCTACAATGAGCAGTTCTTC
CDR3: CASSLLAGGTYNEQFF

D: TRBD2
V: TRBV9
size: -
J: TRBJ2-1
DNA: TGTGCCAGCAGCAAGAGTCTCGGGGGGGCCTACAATGAGCAGTTCTTC
CDR3: CASSKSLGGAYNEQFF

D: -
V: TRBV10-3
size: -
J: TRBJ2-3
DNA: TGTGCCATCAGTGACAGGGGACGAGATACGCAGTATTTT
CDR3: CAISDRGRDTQYF

D: -
V: TRBV7-9
size: -
J: TRBJ1-5
DNA: TGTGCCAGCAGCTTCAGGGGCCAGCCCCAGCATTTT
CDR3: CASSFRGQPQHF

D: TRBD1
V: TRBV7-6
size: -
J: TRBJ2-7
DNA: TGTGCCAGCAGCTTAGCGAACCAACAGGGGCGCGAGCAGTACTTC
CDR3: CASSLANQQGREQYF

D: -
V: TRBV7-3
size: -
J: TRBJ2-5
DNA: TGTGCCAGCAGCTCCTCAGGGGGGCGAGAGACCCAGTACTTC
CDR3: CASSSSGGRETQYF

D: -
V: TRBV28
size: -
J: TRBJ1-2
DNA: TGTGCCAGCAGCACAGGGAACTATGGCTACACCTTC
CDR3: CASSTGNYGYTF

D: -
V: TRBV7-9
size: -
J: TRBJ2-7
DNA: TGTGCCAGCAGCCCAGGACTTAACGCCTACGAGCAGTACTTC
CDR3: CASSPGLNAYEQYF

D: TRBD1
V: TRBV18
size: -
J: TRBJ2-7
DNA: TGTGCCAGCTCACCGCCCACGGGACAGAGCTACGAGCAGTACTTC
CDR3: CASSPPTGQSYEQYF

D: -
V: TRBV6-1
size: -
J: TRBJ1-5
DNA: TGTGCCAGCAGTCCCGGTCAGCCCCAGCATTTT
CDR3: CASSPGQPQHF

D: TRBD2
V: TRBV6-4
size: few
J: TRBJ2-3
DNA: TGTGCCAGCTCTCCCGGGACTAGCGGGGGGACAGATACGCAGTATTTT
CDR3: CASSPGTSGGTDTQYF

D: TRBD2
V: TRBV30
size: -
J: TRBJ2-4
DNA: TGTGCCTGGAGCTCGGGGACTAGCGGGATTGGGGCCGACATTCAGTACTTC
CDR3: CAWSSGTSGIGADIQYF

D: TRBD1
V: TRBV10-3
size: -
J: TRBJ2-5
DNA: TGTGCCATCAGTGTGGGACAGCAAGAGACCCAGTACTTC
CDR3: CAISVGQQETQYF

D: -
V: TRBV7-2
size: -
J: TRBJ2-1
DNA: TGTGCCAGCAGCTTAGCTGGCCGTGGGCAGTTCTTC
CDR3: CASSLAGRGQFF

D: TRBD1
V: TRBV18
size: few
J: TRBJ2-3
DNA: TGTGCCAGCTCACCCCTCGGGACAGGGTTTGCGGATACGCAGTATTTT
CDR3: CASSPLGTGFADTQYF

D: -
V: TRBV6-6
size: -
J: TRBJ1-1
DNA: TGTGCCAGCAGGGAGCGGGAGCGCGCTTTCTTT
CDR3: CASRERERAFF

D: TRBD1
V: TRBV6-1
size: -
J: TRBJ1-5
DNA: TGTGCCAGCAGTGGCCGGGACAGGGTGACTGCGGGCAATCAGCCCCAGCATTTT
CDR3: CASSGRDRVTAGNQPQHF

D: -
V: TRBV5-1
size: -
J: TRBJ1-1
DNA: TGCGCCAGCAGCTTGGCGGGAAACACTGAAGCTTTCTTT
CDR3: CASSLAGNTEAFF

D: TRBD1
V: TRBV28
size: -
J: TRBJ1-1
DNA: TGTGCCAGCAGTCCGCGGACAGGGCCAATCTACACTGAAGCTTTCTTT
CDR3: CASSPRTGPIYTEAFF

D: -
V: TRBV5-6
size: -
J: TRBJ1-5
DNA: TGTGCCAGCAGCTTCGGCGGGCTGCTGAGCAATCAGCCCCAGCATTTT
CDR3: CASSFGGLLSNQPQHF

D: -
V: TRBV7-3
size: -
J: TRBJ1-1
DNA: TGTGCCAGCAGCTTAAACCCGGGGATGAACACTGAAGCTTTCTTT
CDR3: CASSLNPGMNTEAFF

D: TRBD1
V: TRBV15
size: -
J: TRBJ1-4
DNA: TGTGCCACCAGCGAAGAGGACAGGCAAAAACTGTTTTTT
CDR3: CATSEEDRQKLFF

D: -
V: TRBV21-1
size: -
J: TRBJ2-6
DNA: TGTGCCAGCAGCAAAGAGGGGGCAGGGGGTATGGTATCTGGGGCCAACGGCCTGACTTTC
CDR3: CASSKEGAGGMVSGANGLTF

D: -
V: TRBV15
size: -
J: TRBJ2-6
DNA: TGTGCCACCAGCAGTCACCGGGAACACAAGGCGGTCGGCCTGACTTTC
CDR3: CATSSHREHKAVGLTF

D: TRBD2
V: TRBV5-6
size: -
J: TRBJ2-1
DNA: TGTGCCAGCAGCTTGGGTTTGGGGGGAGGGTCTATTTTGGAGTTCTTC
CDR3: CASSLGLGGGSILEFF

D: -
V: TRBV19
size: -
J: TRBJ2-6
DNA: TGTGCCAGTAGTATTCGGGGCTCTGGGGCCAACGTCCTGACTTTC
CDR3: CASSIRGSGANVLTF

D: TRBD1
V: TRBV5-1
size: -
J: TRBJ2-3
DNA: TGCGCCAGCAGCACCGGACAGGGGGGCACAGATACGCAGTATTTT
CDR3: CASSTGQGGTDTQYF

D: TRBD1
V: TRBV19
size: -
J: TRBJ2-7
DNA: TGTGCCAGTTCGGGGACAGGGCCTGCCGAGCAGTACTTC
CDR3: CASSGTGPAEQYF

D: -
V: TRBV7-3
size: -
J: TRBJ2-3
DNA: TGTGCCAGCAGCTTTGGGGGGGCGGGGGATACGCAGTATTTT
CDR3: CASSFGGAGDTQYF

D: -
V: TRBV5-1
size: -
J: TRBJ2-2
DNA: TGCGCCAGCAGCGGCCGGGAAATGAACACCGGGGAGCTGTTTTTT
CDR3: CASSGREMNTGELFF